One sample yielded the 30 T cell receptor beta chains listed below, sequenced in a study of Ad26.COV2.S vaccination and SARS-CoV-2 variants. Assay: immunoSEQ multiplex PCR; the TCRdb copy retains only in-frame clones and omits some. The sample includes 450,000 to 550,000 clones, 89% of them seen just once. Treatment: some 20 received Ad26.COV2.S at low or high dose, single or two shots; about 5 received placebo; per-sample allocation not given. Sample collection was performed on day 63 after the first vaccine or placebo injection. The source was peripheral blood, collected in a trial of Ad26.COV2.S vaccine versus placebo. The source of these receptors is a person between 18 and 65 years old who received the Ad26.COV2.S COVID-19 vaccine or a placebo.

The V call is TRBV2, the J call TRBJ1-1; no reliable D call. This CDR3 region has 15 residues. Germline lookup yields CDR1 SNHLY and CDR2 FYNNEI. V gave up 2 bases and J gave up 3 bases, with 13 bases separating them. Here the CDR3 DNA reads TGTGCCAGCAGTGAATTGGGATTCTTGGACACTGAAGCTTTCTTT. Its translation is CASSELGFLDTEAFF. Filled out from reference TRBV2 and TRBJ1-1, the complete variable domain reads EPEVTQTPSHQVTQMGQEVILRCVPISNHLYFYWYRQILGQKVEFLVSFYNNEISEKSEIFDDQFSVERPDGSNFTLKIRSTKLEDSAMYFCASSELGFLDTEAFFGQGTRLTVV.

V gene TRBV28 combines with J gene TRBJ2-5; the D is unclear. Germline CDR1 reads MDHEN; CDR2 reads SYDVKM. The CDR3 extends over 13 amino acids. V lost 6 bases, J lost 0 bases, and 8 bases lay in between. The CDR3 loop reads CASREGNQETQYF. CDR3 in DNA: TGTGCCAGCAGGGAAGGGAACCAAGAGACCCAGTACTTC.

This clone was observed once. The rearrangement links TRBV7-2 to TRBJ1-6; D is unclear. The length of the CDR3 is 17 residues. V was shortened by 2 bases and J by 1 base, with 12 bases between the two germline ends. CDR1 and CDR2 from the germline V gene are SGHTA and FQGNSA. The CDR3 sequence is CASSLIGGISYNSPLHF. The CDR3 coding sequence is TGTGCCAGCAGCTTAATTGGAGGGATATCCTATAATTCACCCCTCCACTTT. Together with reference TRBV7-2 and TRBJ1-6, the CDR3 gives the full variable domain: GAGVSQSPSNKVTEKGKDVELRCDPISGHTALYWYRQSLGQGLEFLIYFQGNSAPDKSGLPSDRFSAERTGGSVSTLTIQRTQQEDSAVYLCASSLIGGISYNSPLHFGNGTRLTVT.

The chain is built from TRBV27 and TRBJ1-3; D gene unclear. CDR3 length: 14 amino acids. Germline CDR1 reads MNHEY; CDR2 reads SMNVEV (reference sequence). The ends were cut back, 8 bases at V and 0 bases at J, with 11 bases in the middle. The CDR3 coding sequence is TGTGCCAGCGCCAACATGATCTCTGGAAACACCATATATTTT. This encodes CASANMISGNTIYF.

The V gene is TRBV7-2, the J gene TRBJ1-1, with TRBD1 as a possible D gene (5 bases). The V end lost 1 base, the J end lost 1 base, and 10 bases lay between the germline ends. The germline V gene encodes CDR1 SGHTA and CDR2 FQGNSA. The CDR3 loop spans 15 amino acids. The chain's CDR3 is CASSLVQGWNTEAFF. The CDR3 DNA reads TGTGCCAGCAGCTTAGTGCAGGGTTGGAACACTGAAGCTTTCTTT. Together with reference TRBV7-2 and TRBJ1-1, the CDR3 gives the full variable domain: GAGVSQSPSNKVTEKGKDVELRCDPISGHTALYWYRQSLGQGLEFLIYFQGNSAPDKSGLPSDRFSAERTGGSVSTLTIQRTQQEDSAVYLCASSLVQGWNTEAFFGQGTRLTVV.

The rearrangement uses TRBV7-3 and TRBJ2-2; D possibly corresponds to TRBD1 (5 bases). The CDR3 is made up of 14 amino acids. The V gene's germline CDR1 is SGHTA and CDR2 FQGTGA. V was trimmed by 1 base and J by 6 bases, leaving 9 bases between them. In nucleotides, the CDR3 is TGTGCCAGCAGCTTAATCCGACAGTCCGGGGAGCTGTTTTTT. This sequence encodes CASSLIRQSGELFF.

The chain's CDR3 is CASSIAGIDQYEQYF. The CDR3 DNA is TGTGCCAGTAGTATCGCCGGGATAGACCAATACGAGCAGTACTTC. The rearrangement uses TRBV19 and TRBJ2-7, with TRBD2 as a possible D gene (5 bases). Trimming shortened V by 3 bases and J by 4 bases, and 16 bases separated the two germline ends. In germline, CDR1 is LNHDA, CDR2 SQIVND (reference sequence). The CDR3 consists of 15 residues.

Here the CDR3 DNA reads TGTGCCAGCAGCTCGTTCCCGAGCGGGGCCCGGGCAGATACGCAGTATTTT. Translation gives CASSSFPSGARADTQYF. The V call is TRBV13, the J call TRBJ2-3; 7 bases agree with TRBD2. The CDR3 runs 17 residues. J gave up 4 bases and V 4 bases, and 14 bases lay outside the gene matches. Per germline, CDR1 PRHDT and CDR2 FYEKMQ (reference sequence). The full variable domain, in which reference TRBV13 and TRBJ2-3 provide the parts outside the CDR3, is AAGVIQSPRHLIKEKRETATLKCYPIPRHDTVYWYQQGPGQDPQFLISFYEKMQSDKGSIPDRFSAQQFSDYHSELNMSSLELGDSALYFCASSSFPSGARADTQYFGPGTRLTVL.

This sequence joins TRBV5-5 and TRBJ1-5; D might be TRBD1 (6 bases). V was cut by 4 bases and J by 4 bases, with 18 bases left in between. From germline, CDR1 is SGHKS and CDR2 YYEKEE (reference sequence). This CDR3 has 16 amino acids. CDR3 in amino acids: CASSEGLGGWNQPQHF. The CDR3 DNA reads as TGTGCCAGCAGCGAAGGCCTGGGGGGCTGGAATCAGCCCCAGCATTTT.

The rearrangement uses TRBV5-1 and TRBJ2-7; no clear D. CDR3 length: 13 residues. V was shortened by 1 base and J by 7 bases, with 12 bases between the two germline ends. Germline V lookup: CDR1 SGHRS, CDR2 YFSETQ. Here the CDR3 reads CASSLWVGSEQYV. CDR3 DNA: TGCGCCAGCAGCTTGTGGGTGGGTTCGGAGCAGTACGTC.

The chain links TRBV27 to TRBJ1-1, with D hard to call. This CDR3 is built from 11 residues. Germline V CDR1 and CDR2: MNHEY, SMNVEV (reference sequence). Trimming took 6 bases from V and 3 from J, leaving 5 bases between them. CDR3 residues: CASRQDTEAFF. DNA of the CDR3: TGTGCCAGCAGACAAGACACTGAAGCTTTCTTT.

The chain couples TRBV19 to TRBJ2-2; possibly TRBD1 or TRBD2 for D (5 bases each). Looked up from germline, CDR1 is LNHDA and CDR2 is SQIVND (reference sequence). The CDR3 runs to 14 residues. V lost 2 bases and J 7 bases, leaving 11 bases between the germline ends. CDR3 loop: CASSISGDVGELFF. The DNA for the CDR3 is TGTGCCAGTAGTATATCCGGGGACGTCGGGGAGCTGTTTTTT.

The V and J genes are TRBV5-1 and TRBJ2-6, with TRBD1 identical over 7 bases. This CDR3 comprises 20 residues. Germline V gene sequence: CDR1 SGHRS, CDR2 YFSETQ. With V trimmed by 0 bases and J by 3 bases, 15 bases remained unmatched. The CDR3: CASSLAELQGWHYGANVLTF. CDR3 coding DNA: TGCGCCAGCAGCTTGGCCGAATTACAGGGGTGGCATTATGGGGCCAACGTCCTGACTTTC.

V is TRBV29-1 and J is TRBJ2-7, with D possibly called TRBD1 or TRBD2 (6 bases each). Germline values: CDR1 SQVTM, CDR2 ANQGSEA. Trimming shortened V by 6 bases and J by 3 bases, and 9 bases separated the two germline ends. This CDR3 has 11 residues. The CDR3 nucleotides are TGCAGCGTAGGGGGGAACTACGAGCAGTACTTC. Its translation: CSVGGNYEQYF.

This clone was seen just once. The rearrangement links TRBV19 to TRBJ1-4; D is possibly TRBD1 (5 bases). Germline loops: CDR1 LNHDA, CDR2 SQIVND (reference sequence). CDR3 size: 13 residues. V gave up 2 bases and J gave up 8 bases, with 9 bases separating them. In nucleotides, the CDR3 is TGTGCCAGTAGTATAAGGGGAGGAGAAAAACTGTTTTTT. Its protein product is CASSIRGGEKLFF.

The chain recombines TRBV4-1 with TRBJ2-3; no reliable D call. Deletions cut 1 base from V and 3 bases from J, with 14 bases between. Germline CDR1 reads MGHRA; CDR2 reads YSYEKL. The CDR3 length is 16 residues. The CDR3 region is CASSQGQPGRTDTQYF. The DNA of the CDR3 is TGCGCCAGCAGCCAAGGCCAGCCAGGTCGGACAGATACGCAGTATTTT.

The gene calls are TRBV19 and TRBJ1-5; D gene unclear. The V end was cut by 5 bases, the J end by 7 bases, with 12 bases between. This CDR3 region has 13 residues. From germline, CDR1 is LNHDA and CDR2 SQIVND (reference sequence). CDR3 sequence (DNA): TGTGCCAGTAGTTGGCAAGTAGGACAGCCCCAGCATTTT. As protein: CASSWQVGQPQHF.

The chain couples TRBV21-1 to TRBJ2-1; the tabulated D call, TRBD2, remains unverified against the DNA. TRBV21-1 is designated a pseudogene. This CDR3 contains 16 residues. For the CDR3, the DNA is TGTGCCAGCAGCAAAGCGGGTTCTCAGGCGGGCGATGAGCAGTTCTTC. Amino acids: CASSKAGSQAGDEQFF.

CDR3 in DNA: TGTGCCAGCAGCGTAGATCCAGGCTCTAACTATGGCTACACCTTC. This translates into CASSVDPGSNYGYTF. J is TRBJ1-2 and V is TRBV9; the D is unclear. This CDR3 has 15 residues. CDR1 is SGDLS and CDR2 is YYNGEE in the germline V gene. Deletions cut 0 bases from V and 0 bases from J, with 9 bases between.

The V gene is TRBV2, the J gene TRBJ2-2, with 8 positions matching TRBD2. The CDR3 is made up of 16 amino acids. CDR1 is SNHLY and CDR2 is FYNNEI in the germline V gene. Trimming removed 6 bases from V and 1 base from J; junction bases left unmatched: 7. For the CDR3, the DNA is TGTGCCAGCAGCGCACTAGCGGACTGGAACACCGGGGAGCTGTTTTTT. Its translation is CASSALADWNTGELFF.

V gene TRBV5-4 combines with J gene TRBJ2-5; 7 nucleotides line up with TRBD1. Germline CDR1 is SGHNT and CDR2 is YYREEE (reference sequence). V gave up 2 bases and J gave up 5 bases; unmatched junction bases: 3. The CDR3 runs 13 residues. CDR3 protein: CASSFPDRETQYF. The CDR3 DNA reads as TGTGCCAGCAGCTTCCCGGACAGGGAGACCCAGTACTTC.

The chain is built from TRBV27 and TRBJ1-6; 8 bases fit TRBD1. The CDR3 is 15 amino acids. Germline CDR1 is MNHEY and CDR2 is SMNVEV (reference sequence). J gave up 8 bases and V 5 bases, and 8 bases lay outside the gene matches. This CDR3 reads CASSPRTGRDSPLHF. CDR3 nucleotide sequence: TGTGCCAGCAGTCCTCGGACAGGGAGAGATTCACCCCTCCACTTT.

Here the CDR3 reads CASSLRDWKIHEQYF. CDR3 DNA sequence: TGTGCCAGCAGCTTGAGGGACTGGAAGATCCACGAGCAGTACTTC. V usage is TRBV5-6 and J usage is TRBJ2-7, with D maybe TRBD2 (6 bases). The CDR3 spans 15 residues. CDR1 is SGHDT, CDR2 YYEEEE, per germline. V gave up 1 base and J gave up 5 bases, with 16 bases separating them.

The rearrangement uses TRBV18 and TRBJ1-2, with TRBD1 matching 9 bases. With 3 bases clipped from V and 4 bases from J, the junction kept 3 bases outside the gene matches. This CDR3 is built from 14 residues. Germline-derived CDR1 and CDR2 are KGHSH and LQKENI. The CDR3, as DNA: TGTGCCAGCTCACCTCGGGACAGGGCCTATGGCTACACCTTC. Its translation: CASSPRDRAYGYTF.

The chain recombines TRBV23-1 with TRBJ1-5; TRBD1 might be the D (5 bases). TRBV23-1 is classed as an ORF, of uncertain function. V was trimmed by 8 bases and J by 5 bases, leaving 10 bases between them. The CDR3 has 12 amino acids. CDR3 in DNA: TGCGCCAGCTTAGTGGGGGATCAGCCCCAGCATTTT. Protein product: CASLVGDQPQHF.

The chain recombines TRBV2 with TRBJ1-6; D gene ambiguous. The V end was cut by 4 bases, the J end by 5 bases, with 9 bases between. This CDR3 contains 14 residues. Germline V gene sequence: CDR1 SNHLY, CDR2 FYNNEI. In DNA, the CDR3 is TGTGCCAGCAGTGTGATAGGGAATAATTCACCCCTCCACTTT. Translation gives CASSVIGNNSPLHF.

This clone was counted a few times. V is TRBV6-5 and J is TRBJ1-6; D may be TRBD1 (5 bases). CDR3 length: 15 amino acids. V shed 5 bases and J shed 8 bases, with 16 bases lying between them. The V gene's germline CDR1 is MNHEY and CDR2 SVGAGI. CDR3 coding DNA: TGTGCCAGCAGTCGCTCCGGGACGGTTGATTCACCCCTCCACTTT. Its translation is CASSRSGTVDSPLHF.

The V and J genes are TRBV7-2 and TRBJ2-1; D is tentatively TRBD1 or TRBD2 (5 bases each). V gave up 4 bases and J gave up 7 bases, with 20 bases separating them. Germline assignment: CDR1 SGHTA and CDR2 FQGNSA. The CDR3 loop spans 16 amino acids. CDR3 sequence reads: CASSSRGVAGQNEQFF. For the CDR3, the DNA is TGTGCCAGCAGCTCCAGAGGGGTAGCAGGGCAGAATGAGCAGTTCTTC.

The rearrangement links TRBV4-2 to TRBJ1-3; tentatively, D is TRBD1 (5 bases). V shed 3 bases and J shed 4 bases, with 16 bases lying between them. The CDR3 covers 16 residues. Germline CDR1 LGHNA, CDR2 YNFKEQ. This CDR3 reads CASSHVFQGFGNTIYF. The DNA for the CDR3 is TGTGCCAGCAGCCATGTTTTCCAGGGATTCGGAAACACCATATATTTT.

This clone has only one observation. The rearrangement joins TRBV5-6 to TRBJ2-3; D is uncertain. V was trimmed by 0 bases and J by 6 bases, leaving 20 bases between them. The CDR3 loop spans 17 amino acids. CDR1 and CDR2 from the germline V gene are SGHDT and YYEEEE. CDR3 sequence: CASSLVAGFPSTDTQYF. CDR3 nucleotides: TGTGCCAGCAGCTTGGTAGCTGGGTTCCCGTCCACGGATACGCAGTATTTT.